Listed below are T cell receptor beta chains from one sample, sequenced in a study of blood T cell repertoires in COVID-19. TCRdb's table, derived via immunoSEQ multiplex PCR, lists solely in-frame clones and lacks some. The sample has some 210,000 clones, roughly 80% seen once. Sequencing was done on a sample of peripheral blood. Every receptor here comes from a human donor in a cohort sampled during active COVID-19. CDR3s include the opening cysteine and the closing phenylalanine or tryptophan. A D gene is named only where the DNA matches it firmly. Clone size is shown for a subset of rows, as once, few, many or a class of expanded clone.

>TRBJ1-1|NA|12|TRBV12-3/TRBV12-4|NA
TGTGCCAGCTGCAGGCGGAACACTGAAGCTTTCTTT
CASCRRNTEAFF
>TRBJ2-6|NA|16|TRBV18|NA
TGTGCCAGCTCACCACTCAGGCCCTCTGGGGCCAACGTCCTGACTTTC
CASSPLRPSGANVLTF
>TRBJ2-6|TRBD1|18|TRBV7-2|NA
TGTGCCAGCAGCTTTTGGGACAGGGGCGTCTCTGGGGCCAACGTCCTGACTTTC
CASSFWDRGVSGANVLTF
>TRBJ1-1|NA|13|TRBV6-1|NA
TGTGCCAGCAGTGAAGGACAAAACACTGAAGCTTTCTTT
CASSEGQNTEAFF
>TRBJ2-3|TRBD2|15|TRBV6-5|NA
TGTGCCAGCAGCCGAAACCGGGGGGAGGCAGATACGCAGTATTTT
CASSRNRGEADTQYF
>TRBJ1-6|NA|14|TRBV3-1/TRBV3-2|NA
TGTGCCAGCAGCCATGTCACAGGGCAATCACCCCTCCACTTT
CASSHVTGQSPLHF
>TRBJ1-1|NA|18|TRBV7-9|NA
TGTGCCAGCAGCTTAGGAACCGGGACACTGACCTCGATGGCTGAAGCTTTCTTT
CASSLGTGTLTSMAEAFF
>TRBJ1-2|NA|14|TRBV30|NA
TGTGCCTGGAGTGTACCTCCTTCGGGATATGGCTACACCTTC
CAWSVPPSGYGYTF
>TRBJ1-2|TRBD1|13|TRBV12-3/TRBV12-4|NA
TGTGCCAGCAGTCGCCAGGGGGCTTATGGCTACACCTTC
CASSRQGAYGYTF
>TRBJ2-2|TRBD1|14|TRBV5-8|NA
TGTGCCAGCAGCTGGGGACAGGTTACCGGGGAGCTGTTTTTT
CASSWGQVTGELFF
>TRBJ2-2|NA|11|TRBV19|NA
TGTGCCAGTAAAATAACCGGGGAGCTGTTTTTT
CASKITGELFF
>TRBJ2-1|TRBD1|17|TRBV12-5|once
TGTGCTAGTGGTTCCACTCGACAGGGGGCTTTTTACAATGAGCAGTTCTTC
CASGSTRQGAFYNEQFF
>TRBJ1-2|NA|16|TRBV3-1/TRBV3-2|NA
TGTGCCAGCAGCCAAGTGGGGACATCGAAGGGATATGGCTACACCTTC
CASSQVGTSKGYGYTF
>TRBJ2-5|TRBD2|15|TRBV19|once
TGTGCCAGTAGTATCTCTAGCGGGAGAGCAGAGACCCAGTACTTC
CASSISSGRAETQYF
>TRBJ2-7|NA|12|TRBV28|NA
TGTGCCAGCAGTTTATACACCCACGAGCAGTACTTC
CASSLYTHEQYF
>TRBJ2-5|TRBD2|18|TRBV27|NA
TGTGCCAGCAGTTTAAGTGGGCTAGCGGGAGCCCCCGGGAAGACCCAGTACTTC
CASSLSGLAGAPGKTQYF
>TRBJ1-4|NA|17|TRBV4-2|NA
TGTGCCAGCAGCCAAGGAATGAATCGGGACGGGAGTGAAAAACTGTTTTTT
CASSQGMNRDGSEKLFF
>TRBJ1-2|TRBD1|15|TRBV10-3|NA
TGTGCCATCAGTGGAAACGGACAGGGGGCTTCCGGCTACACCTTC
CAISGNGQGASGYTF
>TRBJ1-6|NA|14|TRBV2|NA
TGTGCCAGCAGGAACTATCGACATAATTCACCCCTCCACTTT
CASRNYRHNSPLHF
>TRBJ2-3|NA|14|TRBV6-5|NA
TGTGCCAGCAGCCCCAGGGCTGATGGCGATACGCAGTATTTT
CASSPRADGDTQYF
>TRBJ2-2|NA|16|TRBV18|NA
TGTGCCAGCTCACCAGTGCTGGCAGGGGACACCGGGGAGCTGTTTTTT
CASSPVLAGDTGELFF
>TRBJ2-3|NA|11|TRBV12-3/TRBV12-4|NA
TGTGCCAGCAGTCGGTCCCGCGCGCAGTATTTT
CASSRSRAQYF
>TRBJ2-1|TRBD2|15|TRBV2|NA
TGTGCCAGCAGTGCGTATAGCGGGAGGCCCAATGAGCAGTTCTTC
CASSAYSGRPNEQFF
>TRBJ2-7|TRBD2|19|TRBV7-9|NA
TGTGCCAGCAGCTTAGTGGGAAGAGGTCGGCGGGAGGGGGCCTACGAGCAGTACTTC
CASSLVGRGRREGAYEQYF
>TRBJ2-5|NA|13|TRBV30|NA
TGTGCCTGGAAGAGGGATGGCCAAGAGACCCAGTACTTC
CAWKRDGQETQYF
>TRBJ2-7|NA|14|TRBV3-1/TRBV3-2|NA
TGTGCCAGCAGCCATCAGGGCCTATCCTACGAGCAGTACTTC
CASSHQGLSYEQYF
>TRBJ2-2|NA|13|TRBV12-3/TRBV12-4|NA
TGTGCCAGCACCCCAATGAGGTTGTCGGAGCTGTTTTTT
CASTPMRLSELFF
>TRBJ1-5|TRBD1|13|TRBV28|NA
TGTGCCAGCAGAATGACAGGGGGTCAGCCCCAGCATTTT
CASRMTGGQPQHF
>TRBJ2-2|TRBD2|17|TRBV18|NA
TGTGCCAGCTCACCTCTAGCGGGAGGTCCGAACACCGGGGAGCTGTTTTTT
CASSPLAGGPNTGELFF
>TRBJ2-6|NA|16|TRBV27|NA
TGTGCCAGCAGTTATAATCGGGGAGCTGGGGCCAACGTCCTGACTTTC
CASSYNRGAGANVLTF
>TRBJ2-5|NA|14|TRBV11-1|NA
TGTGCCAGCAGCTCTACCTTTATGATCGGGACCCAGTACTTC
CASSSTFMIGTQYF
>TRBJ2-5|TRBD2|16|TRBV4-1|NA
TGCGCCAGCAGCCAAGTCACCGCGACTAGCAGTGAGACCCAGTACTTC
CASSQVTATSSETQYF
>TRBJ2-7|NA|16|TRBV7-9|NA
TGTGCCAGCAGCGAAAATTGGGCCAGCAGCCGCTACGAGCAGTACTTC
CASSENWASSRYEQYF
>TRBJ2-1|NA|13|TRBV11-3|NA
TGTGCCAGCAGCCTTCCTCCCTACAATGAGCAGTTCTTC
CASSLPPYNEQFF
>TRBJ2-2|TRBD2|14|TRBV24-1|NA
TGTGCCACCAAAGCGGGGCTGGACACCGGGGAGCTGTTTTTT
CATKAGLDTGELFF
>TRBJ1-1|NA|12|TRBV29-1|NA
TGCAGCGTTGAAGACGCCCGGACTGAAGCTTTCTTT
CSVEDARTEAFF
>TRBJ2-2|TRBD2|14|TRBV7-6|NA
TGTGCCAGCAGCGGCTCGCGGGGGTTGGGGGAGCTGTTTTTT
CASSGSRGLGELFF
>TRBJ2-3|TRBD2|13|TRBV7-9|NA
TGTGCCAGCAAGGGGCGGGAGTCAGATACGCAGTATTTT
CASKGRESDTQYF
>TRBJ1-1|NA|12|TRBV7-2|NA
TGTGCCAGCAGCTTCTCGAACACTGAAGCTTTCTTT
CASSFSNTEAFF
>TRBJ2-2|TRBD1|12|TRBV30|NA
TGTGCCTACTACAGGGGCACCGGGGAGCTGTTTTTT
CAYYRGTGELFF
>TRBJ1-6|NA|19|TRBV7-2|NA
TGTGCCAGCAGCTTAGGTTTCCGCTTGGGAGGGGACGCGTATTCACCCCTCCACTTT
CASSLGFRLGGDAYSPLHF
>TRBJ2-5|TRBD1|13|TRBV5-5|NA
TGTGCCAGCAGCACAGGGACAGGGGAGACCCAGTACTTC
CASSTGTGETQYF
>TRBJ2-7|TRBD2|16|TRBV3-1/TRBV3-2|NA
TGTGCCAGCAGCCAAGGACTAGCGGGGGCCTCCTACGAGCAGTACTTC
CASSQGLAGASYEQYF
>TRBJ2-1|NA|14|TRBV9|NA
TGTGCCAGCAGCGTGAGGGACTTGTACAATGAGCAGTTCTTC
CASSVRDLYNEQFF
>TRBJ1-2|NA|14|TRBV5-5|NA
TGTGCCAGCACTCTCGGGGGGGAGCAGGGTGGCTACACCTTC
CASTLGGEQGGYTF
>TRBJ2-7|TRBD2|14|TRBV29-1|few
TGCAGCGTAGACGGACTAGCGGGGTATCACGAGCAGTACTTC
CSVDGLAGYHEQYF
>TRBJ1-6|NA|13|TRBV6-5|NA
TGTGCCAGCAGAGGACAGCTTAATTCACCCCTCCACTTT
CASRGQLNSPLHF
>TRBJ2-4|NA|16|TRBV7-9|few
TGTGCCAGCAGCACCGGCGGCGGGTTAGCCAAAAACATTCAGTACTTC
CASSTGGGLAKNIQYF
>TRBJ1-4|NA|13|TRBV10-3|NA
TGTGCCATCACCCCAGGGCTGAATGAAAAACTGTTTTTT
CAITPGLNEKLFF
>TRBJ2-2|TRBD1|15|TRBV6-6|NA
TGTGCCAGCAGACCGGACAGGGGGGTCACCGGGGAGCTGTTTTTT
CASRPDRGVTGELFF
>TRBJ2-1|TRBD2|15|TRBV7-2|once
TGTGCCAGCAGCGAACGTAGCGGGAGGCACAATGAGCAGTTCTTC
CASSERSGRHNEQFF